This is a list of T cell receptor beta chains from one sample in a study of OX40 agonist ivuxolimab in advanced cancers. Method: immunoSEQ multiplex PCR; TCRdb's copy keeps in-frame clones and lacks some. The sample contains about 69,000 clones, approximately 93% of which appear only once. Sequenced here: CD4+ or CD8+ T cells sorted from blood, sampled in a trial of the OX40 agonist ivuxolimab. Receptor source: an adult with an advanced solid tumor such as melanoma, head and neck, liver or kidney cancer. Each CDR3 is given with its conserved first and last residue. The order of the fields is V gene, D gene, clone size, J gene, CDR3 protein, CDR3 DNA. The D gene is left open where the match is weak. The listing skips clone size in some rows; elsewhere it reads once, few, many or a size class.

TRBV20-1,-,-,TRBJ1-2,CSATRASGYTF,TGCAGTGCTACCAGGGCCTCTGGCTACACCTTC
TRBV18,-,-,TRBJ1-4,CASSPVTGNKLEKLFF,TGTGCCAGCTCACCAGTGACCGGGAATAAACTTGAAAAACTGTTTTTT
TRBV5-1,TRBD2,-,TRBJ2-3,CASSLELAGGTDTQYF,TGCGCCAGCAGCTTGGAGTTAGCGGGCGGCACAGATACGCAGTATTTT
TRBV19,-,-,TRBJ1-4,CASSIGGNEKLFF,TGTGCCAGTAGTATTGGCGGGAATGAAAAACTGTTTTTT
TRBV5-6,-,-,TRBJ1-5,CASSLSWGSQPQHF,TGTGCCAGCAGCTTGAGCTGGGGAAGTCAGCCCCAGCATTTT
TRBV7-7,-,-,TRBJ2-5,CASSRDSLSRETQYF,TGTGCTAGCAGCCGGGACTCTCTGTCCCGAGAGACCCAGTACTTC
TRBV19,TRBD1,-,TRBJ1-2,CASSIGGQGVYGYTF,TGTGCCAGTAGTATAGGCGGACAGGGTGTCTATGGCTACACCTTC
TRBV10-3,-,-,TRBJ2-7,CATEVDSEQYF,TGTGCCACCGAGGTGGACAGCGAGCAGTACTTC
TRBV2,-,-,TRBJ2-3,CASSETSSSTDTQYF,TGTGCCAGCAGTGAGACTAGTTCAAGCACAGATACGCAGTATTTT
TRBV28,-,-,TRBJ1-1,CASSLRYSEAFF,TGTGCCAGCAGTTTAAGGTACAGTGAAGCTTTCTTT
TRBV25-1,TRBD1,-,TRBJ2-1,CASSAWGQGSYNEQFF,TGTGCCAGCAGTGCCTGGGGACAGGGATCCTACAATGAGCAGTTCTTC
TRBV5-1,TRBD2,once,TRBJ2-1,CASSTTSGIFYEQFF,TGCGCCAGCAGCACCACTAGCGGGATTTTCTATGAGCAGTTCTTC
TRBV11-2,-,few,TRBJ2-2,CASSQDRNTGELFF,TGTGCCAGCAGCCAAGACAGGAACACCGGGGAGCTGTTTTTT
TRBV19,-,few,TRBJ2-5,CASCPSRGETQYF,TGTGCCAGCTGCCCAAGCCGCGGGGAGACCCAGTACTTC
TRBV27,-,-,TRBJ2-2,CASASGVTGELFF,TGTGCCAGCGCCTCGGGTGTCACCGGGGAGCTGTTTTTT
TRBV4-2,-,-,TRBJ2-1,CASSPGTSRLDEQFF,TGTGCCAGCAGCCCAGGGACCTCCAGGTTGGATGAGCAGTTCTTC
TRBV11-2,-,-,TRBJ1-5,CASSLEGGGQPQHF,TGTGCCAGCAGCTTAGAGGGGGGTGGTCAGCCCCAGCATTTT
TRBV9,-,-,TRBJ2-3,CASSVGVTASTDTQYF,TGTGCCAGCAGCGTAGGTGTGACGGCTAGCACAGATACGCAGTATTTT
TRBV28,-,-,TRBJ1-5,CATSAALGNQPQHF,TGTGCCACCAGTGCAGCGTTGGGCAATCAGCCCCAGCATTTT
TRBV10-3,-,-,TRBJ1-2,CAISDDSYGYTF,TGTGCCATCAGTGATGACAGCTATGGCTACACCTTC
TRBV27,TRBD1,-,TRBJ2-7,CASSLSVGWGTGSYEQYF,TGTGCCAGCAGTTTATCAGTTGGGTGGGGGACAGGGTCCTACGAGCAGTACTTC
TRBV7-2,-,-,TRBJ2-5,CASSLGGNQETQYF,TGTGCCAGCAGCTTAGGCGGAAACCAAGAGACCCAGTACTTC
TRBV15,TRBD1,-,TRBJ2-1,CATSRLSGQGDNEQFF,TGTGCCACCAGCCGCTTATCAGGACAGGGGGACAATGAGCAGTTCTTC
TRBV6-5,-,-,TRBJ1-1,CASKIDRGETEAFF,TGTGCCAGCAAAATAGACAGAGGAGAAACTGAAGCTTTCTTT
TRBV7-2,-,-,TRBJ2-1,CASILDLGQFF,TGTGCCAGCATCTTAGATCTGGGTCAGTTCTTC
TRBV23-1,-,-,TRBJ2-4,CASSQTRVRKNIQYF,TGCGCCAGCAGTCAAACCAGGGTTCGCAAAAACATTCAGTACTTC
TRBV15,-,-,TRBJ2-2,CATSRETGNTGELFF,TGTGCCACCAGCAGAGAGACAGGGAACACCGGGGAGCTGTTTTTT
TRBV6-1,TRBD1,-,TRBJ2-7,CASNRQGTYEQYF,TGTGCCAGCAATCGACAGGGAACCTACGAGCAGTACTTC
TRBV18,-,-,TRBJ2-7,CASSPGWAGYYEQYF,TGTGCCAGCTCACCGGGCTGGGCTGGGTACTACGAGCAGTACTTC
TRBV9,-,-,TRBJ1-6,CASSPREGGDNSPLHF,TGTGCCAGCAGCCCGCGGGAGGGGGGAGATAATTCACCCCTCCACTTT
TRBV29-1,-,-,TRBJ1-4,CSVLRGGEEKLFF,TGCAGCGTCCTCCGTGGGGGAGAAGAAAAACTGTTTTTT
TRBV11-3,TRBD1,-,TRBJ2-1,CASSPRRGTADDEQFF,TGTGCCAGCAGCCCCCGCCGTGGGACAGCAGACGATGAGCAGTTCTTC
TRBV5-1,-,-,TRBJ2-7,CASSVGDTKYEQYF,TGCGCCAGTAGCGTGGGGGACACTAAATACGAGCAGTACTTC
TRBV19,-,-,TRBJ2-5,CASSIGQSETQYF,TGTGCCAGTAGTATAGGACAGTCGGAGACCCAGTACTTC
TRBV5-4,-,-,TRBJ2-2,CASSGSSTGELFF,TGTGCCAGCAGCGGTTCGTCCACCGGGGAGCTGTTTTTT
TRBV7-6,TRBD1,-,TRBJ2-5,CASSFTGTGKETQYF,TGTGCCAGCAGCTTCACCGGGACAGGCAAAGAGACCCAGTACTTC
TRBV7-9,-,few,TRBJ2-7,CASSPEGYEQYF,TGTGCCAGCAGCCCAGAAGGCTACGAGCAGTACTTC
TRBV14,TRBD1,-,TRBJ2-1,CASSSLDRPYNEQFF,TGTGCCAGCAGCTCTTTGGACAGGCCTTACAATGAGCAGTTCTTC
TRBV5-1,-,-,TRBJ1-3,CASSQDPAVGGNTIYF,TGCGCCAGCAGCCAGGACCCCGCGGTAGGGGGAAACACCATATATTTT
TRBV7-9,-,-,TRBJ2-7,CASSQPGGNYEQYF,TGTGCCAGCAGCCAACCTGGGGGGAACTACGAGCAGTACTTC
TRBV14,-,-,TRBJ2-2,CASSRNQRGIAGELFF,TGTGCCAGCAGCCGAAACCAAAGGGGAATCGCCGGGGAGCTGTTTTTT
TRBV5-1,TRBD2,-,TRBJ2-3,CASSLGTSGSRYADTQYF,TGCGCCAGCAGCTTAGGGACTAGCGGGAGTAGGTACGCAGATACGCAGTATTTT
TRBV19,TRBD1,-,TRBJ2-2,CASSMPGQKNTGELFF,TGTGCCAGTAGTATGCCGGGACAGAAGAACACCGGGGAGCTGTTTTTT
TRBV14,TRBD1,-,TRBJ2-7,CASSQFIWDRGSYEQYF,TGTGCCAGCAGCCAATTTATCTGGGACAGGGGATCCTACGAGCAGTACTTC
TRBV2,-,-,TRBJ1-4,CASSAREKLFF,TGTGCCAGCAGTGCGCGTGAAAAACTGTTTTTT
TRBV11-2,-,-,TRBJ1-4,CASSNAPARKLFF,TGTGCCAGCAGCAACGCCCCGGCCCGAAAACTGTTTTTT
TRBV11-2,TRBD1,-,TRBJ2-1,CASRRTGGSTYNEQFF,TGTGCCAGCAGAAGGACAGGGGGAAGTACCTACAATGAGCAGTTCTTC
TRBV6-1,-,few,TRBJ2-7,CASSDTNPATVPYEQYF,TGTGCCAGCAGTGATACCAACCCGGCGACGGTACCCTACGAGCAGTACTTC
TRBV5-1,-,once,TRBJ2-1,CASRTGTQTYSEQFF,TGCGCCAGCAGAACCGGGACACAAACCTACAGTGAGCAGTTCTTC
TRBV6-1,-,-,TRBJ2-5,CASRRGTPGQETQYF,TGTGCCAGCAGAAGAGGGACACCGGGGCAAGAGACCCAGTACTTC
TRBV18,-,few,TRBJ2-7,CASSPRLNGDRNEQYF,TGTGCCAGCTCACCCCGATTGAATGGGGATCGTAACGAGCAGTACTTC